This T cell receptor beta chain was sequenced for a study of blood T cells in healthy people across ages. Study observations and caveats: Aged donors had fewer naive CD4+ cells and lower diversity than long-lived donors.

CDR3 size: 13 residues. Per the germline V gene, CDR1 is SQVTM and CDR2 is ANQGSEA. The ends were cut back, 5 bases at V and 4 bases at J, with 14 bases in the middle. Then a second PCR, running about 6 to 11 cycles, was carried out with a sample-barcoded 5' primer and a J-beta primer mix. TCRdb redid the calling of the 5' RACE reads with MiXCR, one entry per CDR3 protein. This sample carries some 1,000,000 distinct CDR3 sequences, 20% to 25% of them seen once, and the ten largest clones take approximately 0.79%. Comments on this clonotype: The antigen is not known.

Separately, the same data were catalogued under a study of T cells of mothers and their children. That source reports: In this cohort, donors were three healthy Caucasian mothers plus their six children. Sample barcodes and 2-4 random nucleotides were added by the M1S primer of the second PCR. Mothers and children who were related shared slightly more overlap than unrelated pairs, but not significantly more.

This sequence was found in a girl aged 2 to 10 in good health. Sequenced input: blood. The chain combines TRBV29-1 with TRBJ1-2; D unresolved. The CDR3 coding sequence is TGCAGCGTTAATTACGGCGGATTCTATGGCTACACCTTC. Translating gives CSVNYGGFYGYTF.